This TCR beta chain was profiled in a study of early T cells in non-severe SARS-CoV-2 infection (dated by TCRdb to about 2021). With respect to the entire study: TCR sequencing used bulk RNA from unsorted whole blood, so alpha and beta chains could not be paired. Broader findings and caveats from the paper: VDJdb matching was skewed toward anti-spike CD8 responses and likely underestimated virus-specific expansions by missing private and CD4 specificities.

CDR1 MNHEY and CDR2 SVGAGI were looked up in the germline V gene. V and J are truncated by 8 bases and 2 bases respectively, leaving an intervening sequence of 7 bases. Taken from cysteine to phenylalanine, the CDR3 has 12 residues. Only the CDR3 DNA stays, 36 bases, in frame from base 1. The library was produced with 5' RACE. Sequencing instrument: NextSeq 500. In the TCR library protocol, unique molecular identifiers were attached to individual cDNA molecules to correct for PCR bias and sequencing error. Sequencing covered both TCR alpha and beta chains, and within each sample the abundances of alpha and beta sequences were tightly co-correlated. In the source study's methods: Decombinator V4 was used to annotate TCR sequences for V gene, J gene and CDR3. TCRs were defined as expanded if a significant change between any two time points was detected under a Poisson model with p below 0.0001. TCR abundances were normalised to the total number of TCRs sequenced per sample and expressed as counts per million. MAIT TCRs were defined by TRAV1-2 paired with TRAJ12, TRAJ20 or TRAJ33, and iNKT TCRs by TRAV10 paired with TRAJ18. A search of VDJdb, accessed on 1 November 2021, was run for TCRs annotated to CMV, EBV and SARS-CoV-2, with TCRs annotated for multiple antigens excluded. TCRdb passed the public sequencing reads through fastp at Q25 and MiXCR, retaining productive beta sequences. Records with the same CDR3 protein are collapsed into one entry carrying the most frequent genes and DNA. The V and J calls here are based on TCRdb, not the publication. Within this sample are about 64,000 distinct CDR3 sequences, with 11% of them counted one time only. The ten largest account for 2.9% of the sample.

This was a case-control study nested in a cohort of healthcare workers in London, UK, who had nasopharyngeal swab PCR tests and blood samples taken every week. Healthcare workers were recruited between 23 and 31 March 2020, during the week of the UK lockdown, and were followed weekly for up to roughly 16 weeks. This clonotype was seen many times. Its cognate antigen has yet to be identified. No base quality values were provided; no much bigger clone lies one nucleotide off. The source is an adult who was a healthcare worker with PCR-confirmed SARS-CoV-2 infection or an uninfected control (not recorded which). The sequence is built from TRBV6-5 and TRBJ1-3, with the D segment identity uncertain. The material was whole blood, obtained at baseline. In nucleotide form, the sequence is TGTGCCAGCTCACCCACTGGAAACACCATATATTTT. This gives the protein CASSPTGNTIYF.